What follows is one T cell receptor (beta chain) and its context. Its antigen remains unidentified. Base qualities are not at hand, and no much larger clone is one base apart. The sample belongs to a study of CD8 T cells in Susac syndrome (dated by TCRdb to between 2018 and 2021). In the study overall: Among the Susac syndrome patients who were sequenced, clinically active disease was present in more than 5 and clinical remission was observed in about eight. At blood withdrawal, Susac syndrome patients were either therapy-naive, taking corticosteroids (in some cases with IVIg as well), or taking IVIg alone. The study used repertoire sequencing to test whether antigen drove CD8+ T cell activation and differentiation in Susac syndrome. Clonality of the CD8+ T cell repertoire was compared between 11 to 12 healthy donors, approximately 14 Susac syndrome patients and 15 multiple sclerosis patients. Here is what the overall study found, with its caveats: Around 15 Susac-specific public clones were identified in the total CD8+ repertoire, and roughly five Susac-specific public clones were identified in the CD8+ TEMRA repertoire. The study acknowledged that relatively few individuals were included in the TCR sequencing and HLA analysis. Clonal expansion was seen in Susac syndrome CD8+ repertoires, peaking in CD8+ TEMRA cells and being greater in clinically active patients than in remitting ones.

RNA was extracted using the RNeasy kit, and roughly 0.45 to 1 microgram was reverse transcribed with random hexamers. The immunoSEQ multiplex PCR assay, covering 54 Vbeta and 13 Jbeta segments, was used to amplify TCR beta CDR3 regions. To correct PCR amplification bias, a synthetic template baseline was used for both primer optimization and computational correction. The authors processed their data as follows. Reads were assigned to V, D and J genes according to IMGT and analyzed in immunoSEQ Analyzer, with only productive sequences retained. To calculate clonality, Shannon entropy was normalized by log2 of the number of productive unique sequences and then subtracted from one. Public and private clones were assessed among the 100 most prevalent clones of each patient and control. A clone was defined as Susac-specific if it was absent from the healthy and MS cohorts, from roughly 990 published viral clones and from other ImmuneACCESS disease sequences. In TCRdb, the public reads were trimmed at Q25 with fastp and aligned with MiXCR, with productive beta chains retained. Merged by CDR3 protein, the rows form single entries marked with the most common genes and DNA. The V and J calls were not made by the authors but by TCRdb's processing. This sample comprises about 83,000 distinct CDR3 sequences, 95% to 97% of them detected only once. Roughly 0.44% of the sample is held by the ten biggest clonotypes.

High-throughput TCR beta sequencing profiled peripheral blood CD8+ and CD4+ T cells from healthy donors, Susac syndrome patients and multiple sclerosis patients. The Susac syndrome patients fulfilled recently defined diagnostic criteria for definite or probable disease. Bulk CD8+ and CD4+ T cells were purified magnetically by negative isolation, whereas CD8+ TEMRA cells were enriched by FACS. Blood was collected in EDTA tubes and processed within 24 hours, with PBMCs isolated through density gradient centrifugation. PBMCs intended for TCR sequencing were frozen in liquid nitrogen and were later thawed in a 37 degrees C water bath. The sorted or isolated CD4+, CD8+ and CD8+ TEMRA cells had a purity of 90% or higher. Trimming removed 3 bases from V and 5 bases from J, leaving 26 bases between the germline ends. The CDR3 measures 19 amino acids from cysteine to phenylalanine. The DNA shown is the 57-base CDR3, in frame from base 1. From the germline V gene (reference sequence), CDR1 is SGHNT and CDR2 is YYREEE.

This receptor was taken from a human donor with Susac syndrome. The rearrangement joined TRBV5-4 to TRBJ1-4, and TRBD1 may be the D gene, going by 6 matching bases. The specimen was CD8+ T cells from PBMCs. DNA sequence: TGTGCCAGCAGCTCCTGGCAAGGGGGTTCGGCAGGCCTAAATGAAAAACTGTTTTTT. This gives the protein CASSSWQGGSAGLNEKLFF.